The T cell receptor (delta chain) described here comes from a study of gamma-delta chains in newborns, infants, children. Overall study: Innate gammadelta T cells reportedly expand polyclonally right after birth, driven by microbial exposure, per the title.

This clone is labeled as medium-sized (0.01 to 0.1%). TCRdb processed the reads again with the CATT caller. The table includes approximately 11,000 delta-chain clones, around 3.5% detected once. The sequence was collected from a child who was a newborn, infant or young child, either healthy, febrile or measles-vaccinated (not recorded which). The sequenced material came from blood.

CDR3 amino acids: CACLCFPPYPYTDKLIF. The CDR3 region has the DNA TGTGCCTGCTTATGCTTCCCACCTTACCCCTACACCGATAAACTCATCTTT. The J gene is TRDJ1, the V gene TRDV2, with D possibly matching TRDD2 (5 bases). The CDR3 is 17 amino acids. Germline assignment: CDR1 GEAIGNYY and CDR2 EKD. V dropped 7 bases and J dropped 0 bases, with 23 bases sitting between them.